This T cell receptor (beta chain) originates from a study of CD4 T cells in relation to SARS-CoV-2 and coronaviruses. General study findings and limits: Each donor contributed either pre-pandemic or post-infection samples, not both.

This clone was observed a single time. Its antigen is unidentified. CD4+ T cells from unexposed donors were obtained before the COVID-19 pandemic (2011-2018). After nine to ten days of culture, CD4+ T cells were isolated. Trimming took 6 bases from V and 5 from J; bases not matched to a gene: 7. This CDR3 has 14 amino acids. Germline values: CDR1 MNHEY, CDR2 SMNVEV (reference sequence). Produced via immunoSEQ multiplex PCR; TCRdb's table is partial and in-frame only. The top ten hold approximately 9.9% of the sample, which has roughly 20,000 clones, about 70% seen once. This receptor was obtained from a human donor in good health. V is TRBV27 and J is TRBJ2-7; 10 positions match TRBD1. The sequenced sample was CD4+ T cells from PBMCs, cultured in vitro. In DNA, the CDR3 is TGTGCCAGCAGATACCGGGACAGGGGCGACGAGCAGTACTTC. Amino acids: CASRYRDRGDEQYF.